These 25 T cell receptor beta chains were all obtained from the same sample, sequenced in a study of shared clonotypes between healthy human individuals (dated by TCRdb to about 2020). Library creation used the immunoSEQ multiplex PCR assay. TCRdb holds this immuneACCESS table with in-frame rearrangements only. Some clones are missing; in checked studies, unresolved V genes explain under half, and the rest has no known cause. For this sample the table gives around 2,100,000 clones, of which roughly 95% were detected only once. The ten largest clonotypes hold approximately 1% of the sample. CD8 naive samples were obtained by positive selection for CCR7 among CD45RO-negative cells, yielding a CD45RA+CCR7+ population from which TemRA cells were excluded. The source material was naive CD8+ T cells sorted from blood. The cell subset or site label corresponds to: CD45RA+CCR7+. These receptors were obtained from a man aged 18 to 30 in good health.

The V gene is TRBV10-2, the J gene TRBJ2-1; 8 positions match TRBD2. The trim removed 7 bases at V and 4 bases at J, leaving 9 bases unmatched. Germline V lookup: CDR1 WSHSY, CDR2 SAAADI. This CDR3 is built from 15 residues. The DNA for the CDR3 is TGCGCCAGCATGCGAGCGGGAGAAGGGTACAATGAGCAGTTCTTC. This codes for CASMRAGEGYNEQFF.

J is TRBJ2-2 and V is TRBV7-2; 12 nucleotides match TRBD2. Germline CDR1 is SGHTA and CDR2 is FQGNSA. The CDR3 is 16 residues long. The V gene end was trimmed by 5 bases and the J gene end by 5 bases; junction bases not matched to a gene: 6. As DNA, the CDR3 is TGTGCCAGCAGCCCTCGGACTAGCGGGGAAACCGGGGAGCTGTTTTTT. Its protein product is CASSPRTSGETGELFF.

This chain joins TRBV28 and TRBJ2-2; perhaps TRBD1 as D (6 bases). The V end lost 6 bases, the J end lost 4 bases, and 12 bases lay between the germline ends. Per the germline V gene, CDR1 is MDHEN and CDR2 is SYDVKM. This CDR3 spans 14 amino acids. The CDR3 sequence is CASRSQGSTGELFF. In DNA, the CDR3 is TGTGCCAGCAGATCTCAGGGGAGCACCGGGGAGCTGTTTTTT.

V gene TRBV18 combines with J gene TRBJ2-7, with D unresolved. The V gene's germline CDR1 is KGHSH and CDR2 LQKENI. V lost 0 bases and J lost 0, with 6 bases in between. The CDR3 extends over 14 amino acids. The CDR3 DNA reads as TGTGCCAGCTCACCACCGGTCTCCTCCTACGAGCAGTACTTC. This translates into CASSPPVSSYEQYF.

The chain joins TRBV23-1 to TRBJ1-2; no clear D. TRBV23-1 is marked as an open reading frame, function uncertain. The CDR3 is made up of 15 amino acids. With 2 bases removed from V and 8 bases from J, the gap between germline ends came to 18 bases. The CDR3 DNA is TGCGCCAGCAGTCAAGATATGTATGGGTCGAGAGGCTACACCTTC. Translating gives CASSQDMYGSRGYTF.

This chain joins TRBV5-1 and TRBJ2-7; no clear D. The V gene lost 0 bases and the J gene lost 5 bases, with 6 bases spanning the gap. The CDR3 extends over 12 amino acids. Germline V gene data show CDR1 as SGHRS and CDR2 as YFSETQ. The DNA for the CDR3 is TGCGCCAGCAGCTTGGACACCAACGAGCAGTACTTC. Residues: CASSLDTNEQYF.

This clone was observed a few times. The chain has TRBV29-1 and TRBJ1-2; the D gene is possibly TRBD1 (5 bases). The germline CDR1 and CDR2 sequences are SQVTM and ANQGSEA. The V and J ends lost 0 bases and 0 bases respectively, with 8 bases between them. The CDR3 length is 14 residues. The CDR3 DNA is TGCAGCGTTGAAGATGGACAATCTAACTATGGCTACACCTTC. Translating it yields CSVEDGQSNYGYTF.

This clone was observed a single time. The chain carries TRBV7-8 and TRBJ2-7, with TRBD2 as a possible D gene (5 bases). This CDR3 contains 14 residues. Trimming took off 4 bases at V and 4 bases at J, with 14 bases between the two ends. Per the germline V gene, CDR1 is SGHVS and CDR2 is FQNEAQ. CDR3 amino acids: CASSSGNKAYEQYF. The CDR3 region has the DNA TGTGCCAGCAGCTCCGGGAATAAAGCGTACGAGCAGTACTTC.

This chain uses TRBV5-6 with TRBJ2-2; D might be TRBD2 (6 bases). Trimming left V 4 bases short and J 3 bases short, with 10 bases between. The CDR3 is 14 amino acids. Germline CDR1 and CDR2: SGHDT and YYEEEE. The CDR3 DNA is TGTGCCAGCAGCCCGGGACTCCACACCGGGGAGCTGTTTTTT. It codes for CASSPGLHTGELFF. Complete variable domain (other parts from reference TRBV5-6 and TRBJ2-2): DAGVTQSPTHLIKTRGQQVTLRCSPKSGHDTVSWYQQALGQGPQFIFQYYEEEERQRGNFPDRFSGHQFPNYSSELNVNALLLGDSALYLCASSPGLHTGELFFGEGSRLTVL.

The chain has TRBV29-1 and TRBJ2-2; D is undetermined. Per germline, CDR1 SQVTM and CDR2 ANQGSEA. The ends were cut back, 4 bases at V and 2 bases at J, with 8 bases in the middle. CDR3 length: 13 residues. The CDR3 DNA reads TGCAGCGTTGGTGGGGATAACACCGGGGAGCTGTTTTTT. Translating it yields CSVGGDNTGELFF.

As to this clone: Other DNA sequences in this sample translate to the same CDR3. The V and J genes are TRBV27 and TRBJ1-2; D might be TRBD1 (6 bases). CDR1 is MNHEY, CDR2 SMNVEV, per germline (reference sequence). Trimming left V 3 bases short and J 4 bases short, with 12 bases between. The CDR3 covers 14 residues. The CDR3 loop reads CASSFRGGGYGYTF. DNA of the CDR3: TGTGCCAGCAGTTTCCGAGGGGGAGGCTATGGCTACACCTTC.

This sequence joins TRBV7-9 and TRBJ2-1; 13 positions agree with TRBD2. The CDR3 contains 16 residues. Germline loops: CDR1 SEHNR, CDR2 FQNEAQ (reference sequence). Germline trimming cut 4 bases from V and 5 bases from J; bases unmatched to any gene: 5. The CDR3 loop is CASSSTGLAGHNEQFF. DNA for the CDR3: TGTGCCAGCAGCTCCACGGGACTAGCGGGACACAATGAGCAGTTCTTC.

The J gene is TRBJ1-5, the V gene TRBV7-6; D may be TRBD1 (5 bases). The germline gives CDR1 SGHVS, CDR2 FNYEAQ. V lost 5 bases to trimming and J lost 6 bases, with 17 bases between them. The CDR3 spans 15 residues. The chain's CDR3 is CASSPLGGSAQPQHF. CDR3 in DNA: TGTGCCAGCAGCCCGCTCGGGGGTTCCGCTCAGCCCCAGCATTTT.

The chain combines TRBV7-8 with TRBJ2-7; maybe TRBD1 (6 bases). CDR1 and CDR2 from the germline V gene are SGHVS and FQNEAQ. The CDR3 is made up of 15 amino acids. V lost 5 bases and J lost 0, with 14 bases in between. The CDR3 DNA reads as TGTGCCAGCAGCCCGTGGACAGATTTCTCCTACGAGCAGTACTTC. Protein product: CASSPWTDFSYEQYF.

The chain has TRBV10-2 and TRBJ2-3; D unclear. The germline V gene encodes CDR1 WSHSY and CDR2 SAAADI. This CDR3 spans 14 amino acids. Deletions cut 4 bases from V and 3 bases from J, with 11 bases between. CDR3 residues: CASSGASVTDTQYF. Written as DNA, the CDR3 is TGCGCCAGCAGTGGGGCGTCAGTGACAGATACGCAGTATTTT.

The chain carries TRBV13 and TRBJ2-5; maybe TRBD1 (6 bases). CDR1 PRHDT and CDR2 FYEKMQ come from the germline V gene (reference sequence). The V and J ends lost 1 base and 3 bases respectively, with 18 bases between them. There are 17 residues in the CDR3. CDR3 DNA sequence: TGTGCCAGCAGCTTAGCCCGACAGGTCGTGGGAGAAGAGACCCAGTACTTC. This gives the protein CASSLARQVVGEETQYF.

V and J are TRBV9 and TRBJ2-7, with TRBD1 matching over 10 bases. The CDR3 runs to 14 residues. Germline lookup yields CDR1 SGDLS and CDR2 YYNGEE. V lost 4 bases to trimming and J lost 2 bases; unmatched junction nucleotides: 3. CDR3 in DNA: TGTGCCAGCAGCATGGGACAGGGGACCTACGAGCAGTACTTC. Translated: CASSMGQGTYEQYF.

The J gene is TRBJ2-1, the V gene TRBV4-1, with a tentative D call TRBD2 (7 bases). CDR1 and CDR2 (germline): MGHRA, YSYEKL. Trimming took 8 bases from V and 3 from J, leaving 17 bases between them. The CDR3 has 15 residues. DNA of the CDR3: TGCGCCAGCGGGGAAGGGGGGGGGCGCTACAATGAGCAGTTCTTC. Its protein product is CASGEGGGRYNEQFF.

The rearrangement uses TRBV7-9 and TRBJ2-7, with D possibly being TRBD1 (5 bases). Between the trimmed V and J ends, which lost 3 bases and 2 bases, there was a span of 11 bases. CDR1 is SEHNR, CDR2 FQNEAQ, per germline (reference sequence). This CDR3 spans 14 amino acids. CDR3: CASSFDSGTYEQYF. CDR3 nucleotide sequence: TGTGCCAGCAGCTTTGACTCAGGGACCTACGAGCAGTACTTC.

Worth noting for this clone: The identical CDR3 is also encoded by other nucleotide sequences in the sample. The DNA of the CDR3 is TGTGCCAGCAGCAGGACTAGCGGGGGTTACAATGAGCAGTTCTTC. Protein product: CASSRTSGGYNEQFF. The chain has TRBV9 and TRBJ2-1; TRBD2 aligns across 13 bases. V lost 4 bases and J lost 4; bases outside the gene matches: 2. The germline V gene encodes CDR1 SGDLS and CDR2 YYNGEE. The CDR3 length is 15 residues.

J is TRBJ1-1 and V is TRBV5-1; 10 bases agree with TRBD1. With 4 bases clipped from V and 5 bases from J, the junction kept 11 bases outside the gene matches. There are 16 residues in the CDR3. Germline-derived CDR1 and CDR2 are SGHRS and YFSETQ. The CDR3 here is CASSPPGQGRRTEAFF. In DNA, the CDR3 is TGCGCCAGCAGCCCCCCGGGACAGGGGAGAAGGACTGAAGCTTTCTTT.

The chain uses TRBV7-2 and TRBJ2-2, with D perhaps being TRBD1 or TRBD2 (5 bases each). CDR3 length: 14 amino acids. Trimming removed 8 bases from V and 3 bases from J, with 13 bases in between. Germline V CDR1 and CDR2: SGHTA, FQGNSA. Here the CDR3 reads CASSNRGDTGELFF. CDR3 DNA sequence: TGTGCCAGCTCCAACCGAGGGGACACCGGGGAGCTGTTTTTT. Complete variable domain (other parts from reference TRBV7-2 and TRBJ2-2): GAGVSQSPSNKVTEKGKDVELRCDPISGHTALYWYRQSLGQGLEFLIYFQGNSAPDKSGLPSDRFSAERTGGSVSTLTIQRTQQEDSAVYLCASSNRGDTGELFFGEGSRLTVL.

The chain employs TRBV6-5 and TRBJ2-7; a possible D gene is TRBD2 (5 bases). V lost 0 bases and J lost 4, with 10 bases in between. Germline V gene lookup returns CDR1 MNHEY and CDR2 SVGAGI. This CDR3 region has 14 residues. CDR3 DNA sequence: TGTGCCAGCAGTTACTCGGCAGCGGAATACGAGCAGTACTTC. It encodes CASSYSAAEYEQYF.

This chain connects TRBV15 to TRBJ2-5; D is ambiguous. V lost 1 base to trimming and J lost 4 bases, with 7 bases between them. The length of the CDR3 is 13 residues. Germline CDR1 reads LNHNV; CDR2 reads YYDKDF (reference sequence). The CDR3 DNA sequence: TGTGCCACCAGCAGAGCTGGAATAGAGACCCAGTACTTC. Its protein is CATSRAGIETQYF.

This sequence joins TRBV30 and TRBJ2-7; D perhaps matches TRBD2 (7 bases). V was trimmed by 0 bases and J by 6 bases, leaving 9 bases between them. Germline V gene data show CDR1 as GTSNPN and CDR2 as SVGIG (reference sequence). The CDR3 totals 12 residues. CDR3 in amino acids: CAWSVGGAEQYF. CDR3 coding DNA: TGTGCCTGGAGTGTAGGGGGGGCCGAGCAGTACTTC. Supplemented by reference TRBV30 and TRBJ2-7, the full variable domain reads SQTIHQWPATLVQPVGSPLSLECTVEGTSNPNLYWYRQAAGRGLQLLFYSVGIGQISSEVPQNLSASRPQDRQFILSSKKLLLSDSGFYLCAWSVGGAEQYFGPGTRLTVT.